Described below is a single TCR beta chain sequence and its context. Its target is unknown. Other nucleotide sequences in the sample specify the same CDR3. The CDR3 is made up of 13 amino acids. Germline assignment: CDR1 SGHTA and CDR2 FQGNSA. Trimming removed 0 bases from V and 5 bases from J, with 8 bases in between. The record originates from a study of shared clonotypes between healthy human individuals. TCRdb's table, derived via immunoSEQ multiplex PCR, lists solely in-frame clones and lacks some. The repertoire holds 1.4 million or so clones, approximately 98.5% seen once, with 0.36% in the top ten. Study results and caveats: Specimens sampled were limited to blood, with tissue repertoires likely differing. Measured sharing among donors was expected to vary with sequencing depth.

The J gene is TRBJ2-7, the V gene TRBV7-2, with a tentative D call TRBD1 (6 bases). This receptor was obtained from a young man in good health. Sequencing input: naive CD4+ T cells sorted from blood. Subset indicated: CD45RA+ positively selected. The CDR3 nucleotides read TGTGCCAGCAGCTTAGCACAGGGCCACGAGCAGTACTTC. Translation: CASSLAQGHEQYF.